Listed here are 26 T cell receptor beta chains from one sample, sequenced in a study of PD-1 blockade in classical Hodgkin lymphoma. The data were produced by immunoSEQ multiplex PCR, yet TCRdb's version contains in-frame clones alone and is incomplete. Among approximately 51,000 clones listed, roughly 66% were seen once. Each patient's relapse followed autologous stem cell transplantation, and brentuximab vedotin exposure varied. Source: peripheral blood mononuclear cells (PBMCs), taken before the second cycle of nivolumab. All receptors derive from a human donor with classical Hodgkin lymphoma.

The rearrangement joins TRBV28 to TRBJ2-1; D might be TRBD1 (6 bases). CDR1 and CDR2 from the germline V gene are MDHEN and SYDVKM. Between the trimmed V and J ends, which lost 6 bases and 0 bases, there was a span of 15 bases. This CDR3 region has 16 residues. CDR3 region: CASSRLSGASYNEQFF. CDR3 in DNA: TGTGCCAGCAGCCGCCTGTCAGGGGCCTCCTACAATGAGCAGTTCTTC.

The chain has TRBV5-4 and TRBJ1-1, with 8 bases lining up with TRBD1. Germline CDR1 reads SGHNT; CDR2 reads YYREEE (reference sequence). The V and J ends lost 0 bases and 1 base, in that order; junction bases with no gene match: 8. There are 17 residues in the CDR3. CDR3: CASSLGTGRFSNTEAFF. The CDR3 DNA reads TGTGCCAGCAGCTTGGGGACAGGGAGGTTTTCGAACACTGAAGCTTTCTTT.

The CDR3 coding sequence is TGTGCCAGCAGCTTAGTGACTAGCGGGGTTACCGGGGAGCTGTTTTTT. Translation: CASSLVTSGVTGELFF. This chain joins TRBV7-2 and TRBJ2-2, with 11 bases identical to TRBD2. CDR3 size: 16 residues. CDR1 SGHTA and CDR2 FQGNSA come from the germline V gene. The V and J ends lost 1 base and 5 bases, in that order; junction bases with no gene match: 3.

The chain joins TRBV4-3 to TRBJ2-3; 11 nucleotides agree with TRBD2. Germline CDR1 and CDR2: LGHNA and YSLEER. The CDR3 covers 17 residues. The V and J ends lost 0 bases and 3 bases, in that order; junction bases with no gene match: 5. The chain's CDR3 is CASSQDGRLAGTDTQYF. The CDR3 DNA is TGCGCCAGCAGCCAAGATGGGAGACTAGCGGGGACAGATACGCAGTATTTT.

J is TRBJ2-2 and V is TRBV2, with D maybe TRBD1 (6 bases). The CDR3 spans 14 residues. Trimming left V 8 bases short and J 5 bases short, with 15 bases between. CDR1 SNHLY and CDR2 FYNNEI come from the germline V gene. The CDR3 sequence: CASYQGSLTGELFF. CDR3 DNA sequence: TGTGCCAGCTATCAGGGGTCACTGACCGGGGAGCTGTTTTTT. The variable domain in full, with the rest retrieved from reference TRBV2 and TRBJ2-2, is EPEVTQTPSHQVTQMGQEVILRCVPISNHLYFYWYRQILGQKVEFLVSFYNNEISEKSEIFDDQFSVERPDGSNFTLKIRSTKLEDSAMYFCASYQGSLTGELFFGEGSRLTVL.

The CDR3 coding sequence is TGTGCCAGCAGTTTGGGGGTTGGAAACACCATATATTTT. Protein: CASSLGVGNTIYF. The chain has TRBV28 and TRBJ1-3, with D perhaps TRBD1 (5 bases). CDR3 length: 13 residues. The V end was cut by 3 bases, the J end by 3 bases, with 6 bases between. The germline gives CDR1 MDHEN, CDR2 SYDVKM.

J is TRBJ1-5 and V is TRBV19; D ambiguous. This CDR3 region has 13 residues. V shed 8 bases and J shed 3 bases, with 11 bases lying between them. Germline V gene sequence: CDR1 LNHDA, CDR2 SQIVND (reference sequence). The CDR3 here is CASFGGFNQPQHF. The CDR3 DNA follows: TGTGCCAGTTTTGGCGGGTTCAATCAGCCCCAGCATTTT.

The DNA for the CDR3 is TGTGCCAGCAGCTTACGTCCGTTGCAGGGAACGGTCTACGAGCAGTACTTC. Amino acid sequence: CASSLRPLQGTVYEQYF. The chain links TRBV11-1 to TRBJ2-7; D might be TRBD1 (5 bases). The CDR3 is 17 amino acids. Germline-derived CDR1 and CDR2 are SGHAT and FQDESV (reference sequence). The V end lost 2 bases, the J end lost 3 bases, and 20 bases lay between the germline ends.

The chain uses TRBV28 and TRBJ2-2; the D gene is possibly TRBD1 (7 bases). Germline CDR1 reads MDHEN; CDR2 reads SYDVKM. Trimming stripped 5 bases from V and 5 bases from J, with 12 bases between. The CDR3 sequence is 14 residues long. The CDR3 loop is CASSRQGGTGELFF. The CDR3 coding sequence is TGTGCCAGCAGTAGGCAGGGGGGAACCGGGGAGCTGTTTTTT.

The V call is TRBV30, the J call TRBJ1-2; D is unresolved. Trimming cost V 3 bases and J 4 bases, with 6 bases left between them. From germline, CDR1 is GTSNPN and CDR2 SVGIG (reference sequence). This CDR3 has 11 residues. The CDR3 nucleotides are TGTGCCTGGAGAGTAGGCTATGGCTACACCTTC. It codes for CAWRVGYGYTF.

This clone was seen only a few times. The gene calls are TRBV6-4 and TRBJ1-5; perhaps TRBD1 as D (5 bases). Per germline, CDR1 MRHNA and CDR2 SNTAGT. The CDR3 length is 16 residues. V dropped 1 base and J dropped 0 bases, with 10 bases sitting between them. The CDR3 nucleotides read TGTGCCAGCAGTGACTTCAGACAGTATAGCAATCAGCCCCAGCATTTT. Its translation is CASSDFRQYSNQPQHF.

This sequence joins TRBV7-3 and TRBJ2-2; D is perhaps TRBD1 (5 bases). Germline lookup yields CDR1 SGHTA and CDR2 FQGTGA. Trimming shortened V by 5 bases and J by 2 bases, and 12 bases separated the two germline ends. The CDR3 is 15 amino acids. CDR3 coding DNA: TGTGCCAGCAGCCCCCAGGGTGGAAACACCGGGGAGCTGTTTTTT. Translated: CASSPQGGNTGELFF.

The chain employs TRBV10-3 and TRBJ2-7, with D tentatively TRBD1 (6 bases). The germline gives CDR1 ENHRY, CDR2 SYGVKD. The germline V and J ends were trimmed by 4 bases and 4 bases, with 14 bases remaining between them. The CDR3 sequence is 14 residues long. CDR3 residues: CAISGWGQRYEQYF. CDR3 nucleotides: TGTGCCATCAGTGGGTGGGGGCAAAGGTACGAGCAGTACTTC.

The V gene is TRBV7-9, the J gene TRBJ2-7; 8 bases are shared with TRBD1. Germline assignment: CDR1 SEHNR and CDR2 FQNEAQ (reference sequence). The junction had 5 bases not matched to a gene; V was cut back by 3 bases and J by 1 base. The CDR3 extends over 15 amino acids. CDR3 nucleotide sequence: TGTGCCAGCAGCTTCGGGACAGGTCTTTCCTACGAGCAGTACTTC. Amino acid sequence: CASSFGTGLSYEQYF. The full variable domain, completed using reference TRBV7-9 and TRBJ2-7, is DTGVSQNPRHKITKRGQNVTFRCDPISEHNRLYWYRQTLGQGPEFLTYFQNEAQLEKSRLLSDRFSAERPKGSFSTLEIQRTEQGDSAMYLCASSFGTGLSYEQYFGPGTRLTVT.

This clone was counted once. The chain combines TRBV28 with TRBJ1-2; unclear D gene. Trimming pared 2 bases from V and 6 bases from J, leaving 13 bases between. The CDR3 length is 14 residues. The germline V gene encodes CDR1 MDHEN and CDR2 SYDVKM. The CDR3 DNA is TGTGCCAGCAGTTTACCCGCCAGGTGGCATGGCTACACCTTC. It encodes CASSLPARWHGYTF.

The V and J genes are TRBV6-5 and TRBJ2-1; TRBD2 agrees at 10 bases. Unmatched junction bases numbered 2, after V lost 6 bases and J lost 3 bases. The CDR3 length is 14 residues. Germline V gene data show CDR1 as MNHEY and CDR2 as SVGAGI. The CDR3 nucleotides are TGTGCCAGCAGGGGGACTAGCGACTACAATGAGCAGTTCTTC. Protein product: CASRGTSDYNEQFF.

This chain's CDR3 is CASSMLDYGYTF. The CDR3 DNA follows: TGTGCCAGCAGTATGCTGGACTATGGCTACACCTTC. This chain uses TRBV6-6 with TRBJ1-2; D remains unclear. CDR1 MNHNY and CDR2 SVGAGI come from the germline V gene (reference sequence). The CDR3 is 12 residues long. With 5 bases removed from V and 3 bases from J, the gap between germline ends came to 7 bases.

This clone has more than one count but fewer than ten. The CDR3 DNA sequence: TGTGCCAGTACCGGAGGTTGGGTAGGGGGGAACACTGAAGCTTTCTTT. This codes for CASTGGWVGGNTEAFF. The genes are TRBV19 and TRBJ1-1; D perhaps matches TRBD1 (6 bases). The CDR3 contains 16 residues. CDR1 is LNHDA, CDR2 SQIVND, per germline (reference sequence). The V gene lost 7 bases and the J gene lost 1 base, with 19 bases spanning the gap. Using reference TRBV19 and TRBJ1-1 for the parts outside the CDR3, the full variable domain is DGGITQSPKYLFRKEGQNVTLSCEQNLNHDAMYWYRQDPGQGLRLIYYSQIVNDFQKGDIAEGYSVSREKKESFPLTVTSAQKNPTAFYLCASTGGWVGGNTEAFFGQGTRLTVV.

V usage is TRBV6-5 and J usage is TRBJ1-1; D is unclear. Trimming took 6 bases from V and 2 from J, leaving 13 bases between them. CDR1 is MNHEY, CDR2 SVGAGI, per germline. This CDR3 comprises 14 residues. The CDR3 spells CASSTSFTNTEAFF. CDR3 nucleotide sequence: TGTGCCAGCAGCACCTCTTTCACTAACACTGAAGCTTTCTTT.

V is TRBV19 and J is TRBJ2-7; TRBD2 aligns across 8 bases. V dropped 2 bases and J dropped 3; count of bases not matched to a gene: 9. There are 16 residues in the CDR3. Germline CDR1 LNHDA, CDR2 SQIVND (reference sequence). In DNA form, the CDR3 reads TGTGCCAGTAGTATACGGGAGGGGCCCTCAGTCTACGAGCAGTACTTC. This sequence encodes CASSIREGPSVYEQYF. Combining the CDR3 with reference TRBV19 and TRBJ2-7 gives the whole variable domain DGGITQSPKYLFRKEGQNVTLSCEQNLNHDAMYWYRQDPGQGLRLIYYSQIVNDFQKGDIAEGYSVSREKKESFPLTVTSAQKNPTAFYLCASSIREGPSVYEQYFGPGTRLTVT.

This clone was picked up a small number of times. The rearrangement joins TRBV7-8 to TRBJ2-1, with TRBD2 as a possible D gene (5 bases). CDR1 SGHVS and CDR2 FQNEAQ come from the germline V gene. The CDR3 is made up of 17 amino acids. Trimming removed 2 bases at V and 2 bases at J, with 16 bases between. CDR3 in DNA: TGTGCCAGCAGCTTACTTAGAGGGCTAGCCGCCTACAATGAGCAGTTCTTC. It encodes CASSLLRGLAAYNEQFF. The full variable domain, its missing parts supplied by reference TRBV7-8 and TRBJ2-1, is GAGVSQSPRYKVAKRGQDVALRCDPISGHVSLFWYQQALGQGPEFLTYFQNEAQLDKSGLPSDRFFAERPEGSVSTLKIQRTQQEDSAVYLCASSLLRGLAAYNEQFFGPGTRLTVL.

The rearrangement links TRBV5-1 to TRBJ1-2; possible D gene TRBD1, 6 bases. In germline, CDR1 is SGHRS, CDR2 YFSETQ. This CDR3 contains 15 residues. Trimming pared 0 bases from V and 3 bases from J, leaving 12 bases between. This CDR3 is CASSLGSGDHYGYTF. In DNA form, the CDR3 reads TGCGCCAGCAGCTTGGGTTCAGGGGACCACTATGGCTACACCTTC.

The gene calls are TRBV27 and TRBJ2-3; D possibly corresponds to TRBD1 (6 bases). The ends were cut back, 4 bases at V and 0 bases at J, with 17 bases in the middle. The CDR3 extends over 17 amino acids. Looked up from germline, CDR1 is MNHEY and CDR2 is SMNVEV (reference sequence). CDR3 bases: TGTGCCAGCAGTTCCCTTCCAGGGGCCACTAGCACAGATACGCAGTATTTT. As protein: CASSSLPGATSTDTQYF.

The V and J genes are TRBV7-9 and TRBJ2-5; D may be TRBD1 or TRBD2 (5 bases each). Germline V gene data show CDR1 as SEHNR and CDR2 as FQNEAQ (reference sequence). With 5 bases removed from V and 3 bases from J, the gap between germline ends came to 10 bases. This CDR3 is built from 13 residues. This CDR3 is CASSLLGEETQYF. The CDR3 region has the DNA TGTGCCAGCAGCCTCCTGGGGGAAGAGACCCAGTACTTC.

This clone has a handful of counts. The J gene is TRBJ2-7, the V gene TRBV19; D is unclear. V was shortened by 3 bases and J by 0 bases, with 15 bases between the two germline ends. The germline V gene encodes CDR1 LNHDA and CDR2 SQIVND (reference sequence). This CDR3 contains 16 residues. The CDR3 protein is CASSMRLADSSYEQYF. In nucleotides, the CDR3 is TGTGCCAGTAGTATGCGACTTGCGGATAGCTCCTACGAGCAGTACTTC.

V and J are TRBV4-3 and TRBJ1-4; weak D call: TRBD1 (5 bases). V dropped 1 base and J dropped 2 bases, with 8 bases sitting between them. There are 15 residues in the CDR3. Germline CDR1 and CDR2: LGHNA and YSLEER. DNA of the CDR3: TGCGCCAGCAGCCAAGCGGGGACCACTAATGAAAAACTGTTTTTT. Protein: CASSQAGTTNEKLFF.